These 8 T cell receptor beta chains originate from one sample sequenced in a study of blood T cell repertoires in COVID-19. Sequencing was performed with immunoSEQ multiplex PCR; in TCRdb, only in-frame clones are kept and a portion is missing. The sample lists 250,000 or so clones, around 93% seen once, with about 3% in the top ten. The sequenced sample was PBMCs or T cells enriched from blood (not recorded which). These receptors were obtained from a man aged 35 to 55 who had been exposed to COVID-19.

The gene calls are TRBV6-5 and TRBJ1-2; D perhaps matches TRBD1 (6 bases). The CDR3 has 16 amino acids. CDR1 MNHEY and CDR2 SVGAGI come from the germline V gene. Trimming removed 4 bases at V and 2 bases at J, with 17 bases between. The CDR3 DNA is TGTGCCAGCAGTTCTACAGACAGGTTTTACAACTATGGCTACACCTTC. It encodes CASSSTDRFYNYGYTF.

The chain joins TRBV28 to TRBJ1-2, with TRBD1 as a possible D gene (5 bases). Germline CDR1 MDHEN, CDR2 SYDVKM. CDR3 size: 14 residues. V was cut by 3 bases and J by 3 bases, with 11 bases left in between. CDR3 loop: CASSLGTVDYGYTF. CDR3 in DNA: TGTGCCAGCAGTTTGGGGACTGTAGACTATGGCTACACCTTC.

V and J are TRBV6-2 or TRBV6-3 and TRBJ2-7; TRBD2 aligns across 7 bases. V dropped 0 bases and J dropped 7; count of bases not matched to a gene: 9. CDR3 size: 15 residues. Germline V gives CDR1 MNHEY, CDR2 SVGEGT. The CDR3 DNA follows: TGTGCCAGCAGTTACTCGTTGGGCCCGGGAGGTGAGCAGTACTTC. Protein product: CASSYSLGPGGEQYF.

J is TRBJ2-1 and V is TRBV14; D gene uncertain. V lost 1 base, J lost 6 bases, and 22 bases lay in between. In germline, CDR1 is SGHDN, CDR2 FVKESK. CDR3 length: 18 residues. The CDR3 region is CASSQVSMRLVDRNEQFF. CDR3 nucleotide sequence: TGTGCCAGCAGCCAAGTTAGTATGAGACTGGTGGATCGCAATGAGCAGTTCTTC.

The chain couples TRBV7-6 to TRBJ2-6, with 7 bases that match TRBD1. V shed 5 bases and J 0 bases; nucleotides not matched to a gene: 13. CDR1 SGHVS and CDR2 FNYEAQ come from the germline V gene. This CDR3 has 19 residues. The CDR3, as DNA: TGTGCCAGCAGCCTCGAAAGGGACAGAGCCTTCTCTGGGGCCAACGTCCTGACTTTC. Protein sequence: CASSLERDRAFSGANVLTF.

The chain joins TRBV6-5 to TRBJ2-3, with D unclear. Germline lookup yields CDR1 MNHEY and CDR2 SVGAGI. This CDR3 spans 13 amino acids. The ends were cut back, 6 bases at V and 4 bases at J, with 11 bases in the middle. DNA of the CDR3: TGTGCCAGCAGCAAAATACGCGCAGATACGCAGTATTTT. Protein sequence: CASSKIRADTQYF.

The chain uses TRBV6-5 and TRBJ1-4, with 8 bases lining up with TRBD1. Germline CDR1 reads MNHEY; CDR2 reads SVGAGI. V was clipped by 7 bases and J by 8 bases; unmatched bases: 9. The length of the CDR3 is 14 residues. Here the CDR3 DNA reads TGTGCCAGCATCCCGGACAGGGAGTACGAAAAACTGTTTTTT. This gives the protein CASIPDREYEKLFF.

This chain joins TRBV5-5 and TRBJ1-3, with unresolved D. The CDR3 spans 14 residues. Between the trimmed V and J ends, which lost 3 bases and 0 bases, there was a span of 7 bases. Germline V gives CDR1 SGHKS, CDR2 YYEKEE (reference sequence). This CDR3 is CASSSGSSGNTIYF. The CDR3, as DNA: TGTGCCAGCAGCTCCGGGAGCTCTGGAAACACCATATATTTT.